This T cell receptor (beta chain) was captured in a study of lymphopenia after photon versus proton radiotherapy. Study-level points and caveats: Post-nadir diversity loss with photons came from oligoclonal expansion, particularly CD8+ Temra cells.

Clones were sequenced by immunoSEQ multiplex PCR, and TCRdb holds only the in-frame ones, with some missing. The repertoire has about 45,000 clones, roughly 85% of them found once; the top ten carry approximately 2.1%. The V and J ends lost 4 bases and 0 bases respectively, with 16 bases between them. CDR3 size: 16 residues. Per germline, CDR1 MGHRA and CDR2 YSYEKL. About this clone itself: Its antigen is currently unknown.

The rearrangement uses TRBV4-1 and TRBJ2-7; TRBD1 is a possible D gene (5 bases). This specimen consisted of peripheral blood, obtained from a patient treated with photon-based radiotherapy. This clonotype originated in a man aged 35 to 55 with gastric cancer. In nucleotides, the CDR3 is TGCGCCAGCAGCCCTAGGGGCTTGGACGCCTCCTACGAGCAGTACTTC. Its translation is CASSPRGLDASYEQYF.